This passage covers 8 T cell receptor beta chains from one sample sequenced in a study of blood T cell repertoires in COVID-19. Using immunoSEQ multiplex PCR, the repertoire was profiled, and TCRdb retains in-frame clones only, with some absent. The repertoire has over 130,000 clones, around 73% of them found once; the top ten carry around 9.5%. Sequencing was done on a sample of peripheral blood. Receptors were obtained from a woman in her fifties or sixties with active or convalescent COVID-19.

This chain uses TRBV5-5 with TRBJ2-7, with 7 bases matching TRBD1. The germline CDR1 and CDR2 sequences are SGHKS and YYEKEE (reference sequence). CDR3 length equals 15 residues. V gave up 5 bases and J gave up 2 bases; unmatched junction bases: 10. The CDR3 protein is CASSYGQAAPYEQYF. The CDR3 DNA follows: TGTGCCAGCAGTTATGGACAGGCTGCTCCCTACGAGCAGTACTTC.

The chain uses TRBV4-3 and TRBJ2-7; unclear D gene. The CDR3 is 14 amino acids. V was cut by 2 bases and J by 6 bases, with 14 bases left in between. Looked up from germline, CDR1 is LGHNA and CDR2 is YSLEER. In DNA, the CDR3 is TGCGCCAGCAGCCAATCTAGTTCTTCCCCCGAGCAGTACTTC. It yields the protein CASSQSSSSPEQYF.

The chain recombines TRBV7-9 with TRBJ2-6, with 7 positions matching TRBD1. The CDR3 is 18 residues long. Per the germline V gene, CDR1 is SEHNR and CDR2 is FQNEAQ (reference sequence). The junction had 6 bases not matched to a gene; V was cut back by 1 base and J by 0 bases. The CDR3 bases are TGTGCCAGCAGCTTAGGACAGGGTAAAAGCTCTGGGGCCAACGTCCTGACTTTC. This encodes CASSLGQGKSSGANVLTF.

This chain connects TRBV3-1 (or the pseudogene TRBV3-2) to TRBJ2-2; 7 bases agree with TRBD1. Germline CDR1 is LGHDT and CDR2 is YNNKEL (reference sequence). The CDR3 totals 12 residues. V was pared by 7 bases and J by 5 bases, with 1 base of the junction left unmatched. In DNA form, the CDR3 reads TGTGCCAGCAACAGGGGTACCGGGGAGCTGTTTTTT. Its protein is CASNRGTGELFF.

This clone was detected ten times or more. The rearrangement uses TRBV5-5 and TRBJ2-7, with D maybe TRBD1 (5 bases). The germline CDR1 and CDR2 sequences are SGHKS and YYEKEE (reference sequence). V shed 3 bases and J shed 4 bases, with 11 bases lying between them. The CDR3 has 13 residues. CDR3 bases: TGTGCCAGCAGCTCAGGGTTAGGGTACGAGCAGTACTTC. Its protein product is CASSSGLGYEQYF.

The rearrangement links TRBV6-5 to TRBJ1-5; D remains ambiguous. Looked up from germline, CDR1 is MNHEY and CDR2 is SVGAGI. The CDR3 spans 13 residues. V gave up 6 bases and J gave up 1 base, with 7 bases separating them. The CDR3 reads CASREASNQPQHF. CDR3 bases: TGTGCCAGCAGGGAGGCGAGCAATCAGCCCCAGCATTTT.

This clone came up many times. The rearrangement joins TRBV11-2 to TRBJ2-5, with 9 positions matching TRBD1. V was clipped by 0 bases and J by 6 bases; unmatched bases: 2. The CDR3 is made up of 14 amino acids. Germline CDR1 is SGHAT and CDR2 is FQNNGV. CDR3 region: CASSLEDRGKTQYF. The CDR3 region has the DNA TGTGCCAGCAGCTTAGAGGACAGGGGAAAGACCCAGTACTTC. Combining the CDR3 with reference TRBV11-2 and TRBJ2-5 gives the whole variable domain EAGVAQSPRYKIIEKRQSVAFWCNPISGHATLYWYQQILGQGPKLLIQFQNNGVVDDSQLPKDRFSAERLKGVDSTLKIQPAKLEDSAVYLCASSLEDRGKTQYFGPGTRLLVL.

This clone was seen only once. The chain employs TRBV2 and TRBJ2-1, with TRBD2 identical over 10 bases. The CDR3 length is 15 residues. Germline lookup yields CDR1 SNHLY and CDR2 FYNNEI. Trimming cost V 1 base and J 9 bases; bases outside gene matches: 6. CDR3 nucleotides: TGTGCCAGCAGTGAAGAGAGCGGGAGGGCCTTTGAGCAGTTCTTC. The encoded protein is CASSEESGRAFEQFF.